This TCR beta chain derives from a study of identical twins. TCRdb redid the calling of the 5' RACE reads with MiXCR, one entry per CDR3 protein. The table shows roughly 570,000 distinct CDR3 sequences, with 9.6% occurring only once. Overall study results and limits: Zero-insertion analyses might be partly confounded by invariant T cells like MAIT and iNKT.

The ends were cut back, 5 bases at V and 7 bases at J, with 18 bases in the middle. The CDR3 spans 15 residues. Germline V CDR1 and CDR2: SGHTA, FQGNSA. This clonotype was found many times. No antigen is known for it. These same data were also listed under a study on yellow fever vaccine responses in identical twins.

The sequenced sample was PBMCs. The chain recombines TRBV7-2 with TRBJ2-1, with D possibly being TRBD2 (5 bases). The source is a young woman in good health. This CDR3 reads CASSTWENGANEQFF. In DNA, the CDR3 is TGTGCCAGCAGCACCTGGGAGAACGGCGCAAATGAGCAGTTCTTC.